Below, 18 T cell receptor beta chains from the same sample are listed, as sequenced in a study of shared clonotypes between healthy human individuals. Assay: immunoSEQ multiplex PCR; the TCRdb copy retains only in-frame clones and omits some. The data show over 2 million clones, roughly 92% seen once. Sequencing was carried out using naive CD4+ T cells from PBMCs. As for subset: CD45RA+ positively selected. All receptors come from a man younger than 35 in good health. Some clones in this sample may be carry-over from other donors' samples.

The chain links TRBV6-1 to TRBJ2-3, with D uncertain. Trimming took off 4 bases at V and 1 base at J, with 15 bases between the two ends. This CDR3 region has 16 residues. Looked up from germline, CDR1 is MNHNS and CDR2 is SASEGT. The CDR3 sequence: CASSVSRTRRTDTQYF. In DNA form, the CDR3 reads TGTGCCAGCAGTGTCTCGCGTACACGGCGCACAGATACGCAGTATTTT.

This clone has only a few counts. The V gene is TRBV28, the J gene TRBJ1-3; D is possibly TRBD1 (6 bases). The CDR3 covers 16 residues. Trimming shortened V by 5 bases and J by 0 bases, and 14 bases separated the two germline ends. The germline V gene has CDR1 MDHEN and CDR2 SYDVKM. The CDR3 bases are TGTGCCAGCAGTGAAGCGGACAGAAGCTCTGGAAACACCATATATTTT. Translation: CASSEADRSSGNTIYF.

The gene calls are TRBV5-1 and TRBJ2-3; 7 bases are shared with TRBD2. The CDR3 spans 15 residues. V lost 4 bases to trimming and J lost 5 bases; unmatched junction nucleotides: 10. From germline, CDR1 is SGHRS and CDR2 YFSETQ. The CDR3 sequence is CASSPAGVRGDTQYF. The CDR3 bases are TGCGCCAGCAGCCCCGCGGGAGTCCGGGGAGATACGCAGTATTTT.

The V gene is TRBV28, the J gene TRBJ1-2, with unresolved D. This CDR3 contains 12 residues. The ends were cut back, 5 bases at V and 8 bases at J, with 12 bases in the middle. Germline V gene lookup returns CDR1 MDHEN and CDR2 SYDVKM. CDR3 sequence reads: CASSPSPGGYTF. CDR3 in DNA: TGTGCCAGCAGTCCCTCCCCTGGAGGCTACACCTTC.

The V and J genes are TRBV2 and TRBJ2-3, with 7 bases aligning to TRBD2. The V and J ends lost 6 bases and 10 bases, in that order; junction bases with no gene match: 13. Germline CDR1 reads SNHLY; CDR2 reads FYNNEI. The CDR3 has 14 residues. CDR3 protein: CASRTGDYLSPQYF. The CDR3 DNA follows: TGTGCCAGCAGGACGGGGGACTACCTTAGCCCGCAGTATTTT.

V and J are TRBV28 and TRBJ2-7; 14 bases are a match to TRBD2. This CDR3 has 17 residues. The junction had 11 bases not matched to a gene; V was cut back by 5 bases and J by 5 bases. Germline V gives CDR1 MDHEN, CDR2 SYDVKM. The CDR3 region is CASSISRLAGGPHEQYF. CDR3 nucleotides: TGTGCCAGCAGTATCTCCCGACTAGCGGGAGGGCCCCACGAGCAGTACTTC.

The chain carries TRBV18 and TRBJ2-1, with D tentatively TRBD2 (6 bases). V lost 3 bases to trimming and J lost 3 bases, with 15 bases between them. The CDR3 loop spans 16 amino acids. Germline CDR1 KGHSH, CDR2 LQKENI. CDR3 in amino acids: CASSPSWDSSYNEQFF. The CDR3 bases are TGTGCCAGCTCACCGTCCTGGGACTCAAGCTACAATGAGCAGTTCTTC.

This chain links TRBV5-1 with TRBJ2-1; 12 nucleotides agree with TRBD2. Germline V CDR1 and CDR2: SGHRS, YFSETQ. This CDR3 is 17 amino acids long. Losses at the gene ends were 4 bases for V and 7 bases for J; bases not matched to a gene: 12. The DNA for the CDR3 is TGCGCCAGCAGCCCGGCGCGAGGTCTAGCGGGAGGGAATGAGCAGTTCTTC. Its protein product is CASSPARGLAGGNEQFF.

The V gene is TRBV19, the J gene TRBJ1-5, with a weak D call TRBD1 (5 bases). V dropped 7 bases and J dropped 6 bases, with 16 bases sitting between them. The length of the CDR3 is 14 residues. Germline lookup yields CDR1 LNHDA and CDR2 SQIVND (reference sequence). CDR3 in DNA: TGTGCCAGTATCTCCCGTCAGGGAGGTCAGCCCCAGCATTTT. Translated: CASISRQGGQPQHF.

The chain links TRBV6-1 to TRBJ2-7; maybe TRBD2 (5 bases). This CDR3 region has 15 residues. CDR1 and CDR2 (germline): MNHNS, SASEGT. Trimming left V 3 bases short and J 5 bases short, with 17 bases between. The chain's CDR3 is CASSENRRQRDEQYF. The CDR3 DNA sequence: TGTGCCAGCAGTGAGAACCGACGTCAGAGGGACGAGCAGTACTTC.

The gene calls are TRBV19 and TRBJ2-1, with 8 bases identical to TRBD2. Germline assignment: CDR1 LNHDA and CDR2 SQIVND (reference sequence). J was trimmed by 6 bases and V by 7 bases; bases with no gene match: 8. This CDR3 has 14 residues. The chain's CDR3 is CASTPAGARNEQFF. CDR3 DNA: TGTGCCAGTACACCAGCGGGAGCTCGCAATGAGCAGTTCTTC.

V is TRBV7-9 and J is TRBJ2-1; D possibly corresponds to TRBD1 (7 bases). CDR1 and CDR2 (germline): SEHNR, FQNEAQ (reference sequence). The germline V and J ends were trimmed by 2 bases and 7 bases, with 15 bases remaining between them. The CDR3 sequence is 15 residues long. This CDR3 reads CASSLQGDWNNEQFF. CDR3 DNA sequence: TGTGCCAGCAGCTTACAGGGGGACTGGAATAATGAGCAGTTCTTC.

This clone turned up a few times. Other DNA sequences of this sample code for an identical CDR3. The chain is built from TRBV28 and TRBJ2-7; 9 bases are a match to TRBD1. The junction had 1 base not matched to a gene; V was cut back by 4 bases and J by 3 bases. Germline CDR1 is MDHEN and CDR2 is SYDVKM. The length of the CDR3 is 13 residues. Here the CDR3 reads CASSSGQGYEQYF. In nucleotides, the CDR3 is TGTGCCAGCAGTTCGGGACAGGGCTACGAGCAGTACTTC. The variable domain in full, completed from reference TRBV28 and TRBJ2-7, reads DVKVTQSSRYLVKRTGEKVFLECVQDMDHENMFWYRQDPGLGLRLIYFSYDVKMKEKGDIPEGYSVSREKKERFSLILESASTNQTSMYLCASSSGQGYEQYFGPGTRLTVT.

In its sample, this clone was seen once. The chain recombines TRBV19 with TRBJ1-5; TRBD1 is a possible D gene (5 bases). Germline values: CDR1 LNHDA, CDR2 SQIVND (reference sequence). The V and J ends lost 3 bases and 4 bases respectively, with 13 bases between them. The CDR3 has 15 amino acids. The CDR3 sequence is CASSIGDAINQPQHF. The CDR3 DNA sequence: TGTGCCAGTAGTATCGGGGACGCGATAAATCAGCCCCAGCATTTT.

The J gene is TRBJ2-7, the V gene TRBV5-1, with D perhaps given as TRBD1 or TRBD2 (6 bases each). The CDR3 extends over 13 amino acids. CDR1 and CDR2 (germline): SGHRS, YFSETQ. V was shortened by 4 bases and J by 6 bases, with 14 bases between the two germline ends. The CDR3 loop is CASSRGASPEQYF. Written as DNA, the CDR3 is TGCGCCAGCAGCAGGGGGGCCTCCCCCGAGCAGTACTTC. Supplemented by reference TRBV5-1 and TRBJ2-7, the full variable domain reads KAGVTQTPRYLIKTRGQQVTLSCSPISGHRSVSWYQQTPGQGLQFLFEYFSETQRNKGNFPGRFSGRQFSNSRSEMNVSTLELGDSALYLCASSRGASPEQYFGPGTRLTVT.

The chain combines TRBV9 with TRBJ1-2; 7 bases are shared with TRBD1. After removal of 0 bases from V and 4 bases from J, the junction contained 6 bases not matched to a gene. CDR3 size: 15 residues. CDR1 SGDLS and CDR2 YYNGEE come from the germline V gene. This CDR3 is CASSVGTGDSYGYTF. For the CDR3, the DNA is TGTGCCAGCAGCGTAGGTACAGGGGACAGCTATGGCTACACCTTC.

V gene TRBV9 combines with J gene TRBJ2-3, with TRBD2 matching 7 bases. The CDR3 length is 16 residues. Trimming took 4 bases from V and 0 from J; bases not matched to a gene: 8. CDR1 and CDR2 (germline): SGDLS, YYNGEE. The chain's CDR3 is CASSPQISGSTDTQYF. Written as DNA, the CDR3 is TGTGCCAGCAGCCCACAAATTAGCGGGAGCACAGATACGCAGTATTTT. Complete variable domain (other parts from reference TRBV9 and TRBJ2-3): DSGVTQTPKHLITATGQRVTLRCSPRSGDLSVYWYQQSLDQGLQFLIQYYNGEERAKGNILERFSAQQFPDLHSELNLSSLELGDSALYFCASSPQISGSTDTQYFGPGTRLTVL.

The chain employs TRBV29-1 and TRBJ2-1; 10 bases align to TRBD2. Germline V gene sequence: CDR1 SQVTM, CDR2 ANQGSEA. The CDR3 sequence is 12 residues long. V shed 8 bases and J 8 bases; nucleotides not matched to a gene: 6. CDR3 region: CSSHSGRHEQFF. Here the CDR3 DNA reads TGCAGCTCCCATAGCGGGAGGCATGAGCAGTTCTTC.